The entry that follows covers one TCR beta chain sequence. The entry originates in a study of blood T cell repertoires in COVID-19. Study background: Samples came from the United States, Italy and Spain, spanning acute and convalescent COVID-19. Nucleic acid was either cDNA or gDNA, and it came from T cells, B-cell-depleted T cells, or PBMCs.

In the authors' methods: Reference gene primers were amplified, and this amplification served to estimate nucleated cell counts. Produced via immunoSEQ multiplex PCR; TCRdb's table is partial and in-frame only. V, J and clone size reflect that table, while D and trimming were determined from the DNA. The sample gives 95,000 to 150,000 clones, about 82% of which show up once; more than 15% is in the top ten. The sequence came from a man between 60 and 75 years old with active or convalescent COVID-19. The sequencing input was peripheral blood.

CDR3 sequence (DNA): TGTGCCAGCAGTATCATCTCGACAGGGACGGCTGAAAAACTGTTTTTT. This gives the protein CASSIISTGTAEKLFF. This chain joins TRBV28 and TRBJ1-4, with 7 bases fitting TRBD1. The CDR3 runs to 16 residues. The V and J ends lost 5 bases and 7 bases, in that order; junction bases with no gene match: 13. From germline, CDR1 is MDHEN and CDR2 SYDVKM.